The clone carrying this T cell receptor (beta chain) was observed a handful of times. The sample originates from a study of blood T cell repertoires in COVID-19. Sequencing used immunoSEQ multiplex PCR; TCRdb keeps in-frame clones, though not all of them. The table shows 250,000 to 400,000 clones, with more than 70% occurring only once. The CDR3 is made up of 12 amino acids. The germline V and J ends were trimmed by 6 bases and 4 bases, with 7 bases remaining between them. The germline CDR1 and CDR2 sequences are KGHSY and FQNENV. The sample consisted of peripheral blood. The receptor was isolated from a woman aged 30 to 39 with COVID-19, enrolled during active disease. The J gene is TRBJ1-5, the V gene TRBV16, with no clear D. This CDR3 reads CASSPTNQPQHF. The CDR3 DNA reads as TGTGCCAGCAGTCCTACTAATCAGCCCCAGCATTTT.